A selection of T cell receptor beta chains follows, all from one sample in a study of beta chain features in type 1 diabetes. Measured with immunoSEQ multiplex PCR; TCRdb has only the in-frame clones, and not every one. The sample consists of around 250,000 clones, approximately 15% of them appearing once. The specimen sequenced was naive CD4+ T cells from blood. All receptors come from a man aged 25-45 years with type 1 diabetes. Each CDR3 is given with its conserved first and last residue. The D gene is left open where the match is weak. Not all rows give a size; the values are once, few, many and, for expanded clones, a class.

V gene	D gene	CDR3 length	J gene	clone size	CDR3 protein	CDR3 DNA
TRBV15	TRBD1	15	TRBJ1-2	few	CATSRYGDRGDGYTF	TGTGCCACCAGCAGATATGGGGACAGGGGAGATGGCTACACCTTC
TRBV7-2	TRBD2	16	TRBJ2-1	-	CASSLAGRGRDNEQFF	TGTGCCAGCAGCTTAGCAGGACGTGGGAGGGACAATGAGCAGTTCTTC
TRBV19	TRBD2	12	TRBJ2-5	few	CATRLAGGPQYF	TGTGCCACCAGACTAGCGGGGGGGCCCCAGTACTTC
TRBV7-9	-	14	TRBJ2-7	few	CASSLDGPSYEQYF	TGTGCCAGCAGCTTAGATGGGCCGTCCTACGAGCAGTACTTC
TRBV7-9	-	12	TRBJ2-4	once	CASSLQENIQYF	TGTGCCAGCAGCTTACAAGAGAACATTCAGTACTTC
TRBV9	-	15	TRBJ2-2	-	CASSLAGTRTGELFF	TGTGCCAGCAGCTTGGCCGGGACAAGGACCGGGGAGCTGTTTTTT
TRBV6-5	TRBD1	16	TRBJ1-4	once	CASSYSRGTGEEKLFF	TGTGCCAGCAGTTACTCGAGAGGGACAGGGGAGGAAAAACTGTTTTTT
TRBV5-1	TRBD2	15	TRBJ2-3	-	CASSPAGVSTDTQYF	TGCGCCAGCAGCCCAGCGGGAGTTAGCACAGATACGCAGTATTTT
TRBV6-1	-	17	TRBJ1-4	few	CASSEVDRAGTNEKLFF	TGTGCCAGCAGTGAAGTGGACCGGGCGGGGACTAATGAAAAACTGTTTTTT
TRBV5-6	-	15	TRBJ2-2	-	CASSPIQLGTGELFF	TGTGCCAGCAGTCCTATTCAACTTGGCACCGGGGAGCTGTTTTTT
TRBV2	TRBD2	15	TRBJ2-1	few	CASSEAGTSGAEQFF	TGTGCCAGCAGTGAAGCCGGGACTAGCGGGGCTGAGCAGTTCTTC
TRBV14	-	14	TRBJ1-2	few	CASSQVINGYGYTF	TGTGCCAGCAGCCAAGTTATAAACGGCTATGGCTACACCTTC
TRBV10-3	-	13	TRBJ1-1	-	CAISDGANTEAFF	TGTGCCATCAGTGATGGGGCGAACACTGAAGCTTTCTTT
TRBV25-1	TRBD2	17	TRBJ2-2	-	CASSPLAGGGNTGELFF	TGTGCCAGCAGTCCCCTAGCGGGGGGAGGGAACACCGGGGAGCTGTTTTTT
TRBV29-1	TRBD1	13	TRBJ1-4	few	CSVVVQGDEKLFF	TGCAGCGTTGTAGTGCAGGGGGACGAAAAACTGTTTTTT
TRBV18	-	14	TRBJ1-1	few	CASSPPHADTEAFF	TGTGCCAGCTCACCACCACATGCGGACACTGAAGCTTTCTTT
TRBV5-1	TRBD1	15	TRBJ2-5	-	CASSSRDRGTETQYF	TGCGCCAGCAGCTCCCGGGACAGGGGGACGGAGACCCAGTACTTC
TRBV5-4	-	11	TRBJ2-5	few	CASSRQETQYF	TGTGCCAGCAGCCGTCAAGAGACCCAGTACTTC
TRBV2	-	14	TRBJ2-7	-	CASIRGGSSYEQYF	TGTGCCAGCATTCGAGGGGGAAGCTCCTACGAGCAGTACTTC
TRBV6-5	TRBD1	14	TRBJ1-2	-	CASSSTGVNYGYTF	TGTGCCAGCAGTTCGACAGGGGTGAACTATGGCTACACCTTC
TRBV7-2	TRBD1	16	TRBJ2-2	-	CASSLRPQGGSGELFF	TGTGCCAGCAGCCTTCGCCCTCAAGGGGGCTCCGGGGAGCTGTTTTTT
TRBV5-4	TRBD2	14	TRBJ2-3	few	CASSVTSGSDTQYF	TGTGCCAGCAGCGTGACTAGCGGGAGTGATACGCAGTATTTT